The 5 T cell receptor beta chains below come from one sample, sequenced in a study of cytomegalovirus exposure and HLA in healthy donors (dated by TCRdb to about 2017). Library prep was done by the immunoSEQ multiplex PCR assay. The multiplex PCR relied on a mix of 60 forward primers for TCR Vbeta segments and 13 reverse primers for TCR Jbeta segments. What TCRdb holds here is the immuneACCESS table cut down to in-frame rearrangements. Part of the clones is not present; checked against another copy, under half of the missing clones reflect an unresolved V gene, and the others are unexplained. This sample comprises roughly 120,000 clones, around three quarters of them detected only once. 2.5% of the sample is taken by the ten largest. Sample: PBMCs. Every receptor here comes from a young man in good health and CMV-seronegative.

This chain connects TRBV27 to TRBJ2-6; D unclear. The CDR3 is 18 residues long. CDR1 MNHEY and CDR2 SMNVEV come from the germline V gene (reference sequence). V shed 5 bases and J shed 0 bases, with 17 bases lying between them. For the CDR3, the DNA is TGTGCCAGCAGTCGACACAAGAAAGAAAACTCTGGGGCCAACGTCCTGACTTTC. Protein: CASSRHKKENSGANVLTF.

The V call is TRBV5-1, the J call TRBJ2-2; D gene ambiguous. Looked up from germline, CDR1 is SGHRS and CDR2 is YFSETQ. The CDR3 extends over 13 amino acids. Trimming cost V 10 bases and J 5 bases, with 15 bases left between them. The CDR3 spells CAFRDRGTGELFF. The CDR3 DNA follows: TGCGCCTTTCGTGATCGAGGAACCGGGGAGCTGTTTTTT. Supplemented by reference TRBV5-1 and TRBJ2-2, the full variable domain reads KAGVTQTPRYLIKTRGQQVTLSCSPISGHRSVSWYQQTPGQGLQFLFEYFSETQRNKGNFPGRFSGRQFSNSRSEMNVSTLELGDSALYLCAFRDRGTGELFFGEGSRLTVL.

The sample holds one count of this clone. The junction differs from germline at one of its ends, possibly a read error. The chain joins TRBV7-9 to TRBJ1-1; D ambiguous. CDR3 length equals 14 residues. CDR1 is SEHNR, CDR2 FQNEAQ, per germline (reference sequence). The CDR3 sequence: CSSSPSVANTEAFF. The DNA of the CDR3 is TGTTCCAGCAGCCCGTCCGTAGCTAACACTGAAGCTTTCTTT.

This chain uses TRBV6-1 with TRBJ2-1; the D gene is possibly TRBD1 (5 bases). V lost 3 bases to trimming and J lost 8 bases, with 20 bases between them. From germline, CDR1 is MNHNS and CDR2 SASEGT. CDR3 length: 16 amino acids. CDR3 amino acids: CASSEKGSGLRHEQFF. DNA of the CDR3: TGTGCCAGCAGTGAGAAGGGGTCGGGCCTCCGGCATGAGCAGTTCTTC.

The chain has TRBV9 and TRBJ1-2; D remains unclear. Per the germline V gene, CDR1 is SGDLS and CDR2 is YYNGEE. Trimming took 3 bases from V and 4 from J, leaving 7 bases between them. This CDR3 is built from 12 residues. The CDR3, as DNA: TGTGCCAGCAGCGATGCAGTCTATGGCTACACCTTC. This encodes CASSDAVYGYTF.